This is a list of T cell receptor beta chains from one sample in a study of CD8+CD57+ T cells in acquired aplastic anemia. Each CDR3 protein gets one entry after TCRdb re-called the reads with MiXCR. This sample carries about 200,000 distinct CDR3 sequences, roughly 35% of them seen once, and the ten largest clones take about 1.1%. The specimen sequenced was sorted CD4+, CD8+, or CD8+CD57+ T cells (not recorded which) from PBMCs. These TCRs come from a human donor in good health, serving as a control. Both conserved end residues are part of each CDR3. Fields, in order: V gene, D gene, J gene, clone size, CDR3 length, CDR3 protein, CDR3 DNA. D genes are given only for firm matches. Rows may omit the clone size; those that give it use once, few, many or a size class.

V: TRBV6-2/TRBV6-3
D: .
J: TRBJ2-1
size: .
length: 17
CDR3: CASSYSSGGGRDNEQFF
DNA: TGTGCCAGCAGTTACTCTAGTGGCGGGGGCCGGGACAATGAGCAGTTCTTC

V: TRBV7-9
D: .
J: TRBJ1-6
size: few
length: 11
CDR3: CASSLDGPLHF
DNA: TGTGCCAGCAGCTTGGACGGACCCCTCCACTTT

V: TRBV20-1
D: .
J: TRBJ2-4
size: .
length: 14
CDR3: CSARDALGANIQYF
DNA: TGCAGTGCTAGAGATGCCCTAGGGGCGAACATTCAGTACTTC

V: TRBV5-1
D: TRBD1
J: TRBJ2-1
size: few
length: 16
CDR3: CASSPAGTADYNEQFF
DNA: TGCGCCAGCAGCCCCGCCGGGACAGCCGACTACAATGAGCAGTTCTTC

V: TRBV20-1
D: .
J: TRBJ1-2
size: many
length: 16
CDR3: CSARDVAGSSVYGYTF
DNA: TGCAGTGCTAGAGATGTTGCGGGTTCCTCAGTATATGGCTACACCTTC

V: TRBV7-8
D: TRBD1
J: TRBJ1-2
size: many
length: 17
CDR3: CASSLTGAGGAGEGYTF
DNA: TGTGCCAGCAGCTTAACAGGAGCAGGGGGCGCCGGGGAAGGCTACACCTTC

V: TRBV10-3
D: TRBD2
J: TRBJ2-7
size: .
length: 14
CDR3: CAISSSGVSYEQYF
DNA: TGTGCCATCAGCTCTAGCGGGGTCTCCTACGAGCAGTACTTC

V: TRBV15
D: .
J: TRBJ1-1
size: .
length: 17
CDR3: CATSRDGGVGLSTGAFF
DNA: TGTGCCACCAGCAGAGATGGCGGCGTTGGCCTGAGCACTGGAGCTTTCTTT

V: TRBV10-1
D: .
J: TRBJ1-5
size: .
length: 16
CDR3: CASSVGSLGVTQPRHF
DNA: TGCGCCAGCAGTGTGGGCAGCTTAGGGGTAACTCAGCCCCGGCATTTT

V: TRBV19
D: TRBD1
J: TRBJ1-5
size: many
length: 14
CDR3: CASSTDRGGQPQHF
DNA: TGTGCCAGTAGTACGGACAGGGGTGGGCAGCCCCAGCATTTT

V: TRBV25-1
D: .
J: TRBJ1-5
size: many
length: 15
CDR3: CASSKSTEYNQPQHF
DNA: TGTGCCAGCAGTAAGTCGACAGAGTACAATCAGCCCCAGCATTTT

V: TRBV19
D: TRBD1
J: TRBJ1-2
size: many
length: 13
CDR3: CAGRQGPDYGYTF
DNA: TGTGCCGGGAGACAGGGGCCTGACTATGGCTACACCTTC

V: TRBV2
D: .
J: TRBJ2-2
size: many
length: 13
CDR3: CASSVRFPGELFF
DNA: TGTGCCAGCAGTGTTCGGTTCCCCGGGGAGCTGTTTTTT

V: TRBV12-3/TRBV12-4
D: .
J: TRBJ1-4
size: .
length: 18
CDR3: CASSLRGKGLRTNEKLFF
DNA: TGTGCCAGCAGTTTAAGGGGGAAAGGGTTGAGAACTAATGAAAAACTGTTTTTT

V: TRBV12-3/TRBV12-4
D: TRBD2
J: TRBJ2-1
size: .
length: 15
CDR3: CASFRRGSHYNEQFF
DNA: TGTGCCAGCTTCCGCCGCGGGAGCCACTACAATGAGCAGTTCTTC

V: TRBV5-1
D: .
J: TRBJ2-1
size: many
length: 14
CDR3: CASSEGHPNNEQFF
DNA: TGCGCCAGCAGCGAAGGACACCCTAACAATGAGCAGTTCTTC

V: TRBV5-1
D: TRBD2
J: TRBJ2-1
size: .
length: 19
CDR3: CASSLGGYSGGPLRNEQFF
DNA: TGCGCCAGCAGCTTGGGGGGATATAGCGGGGGACCCCTGAGGAATGAGCAGTTCTTC

V: TRBV25-1
D: .
J: TRBJ2-5
size: many
length: 13
CDR3: CASRSGQKETQYF
DNA: TGTGCCAGCAGGAGCGGACAGAAAGAGACCCAGTACTTC

V: TRBV10-3
D: .
J: TRBJ1-5
size: many
length: 14
CDR3: CAISESAGERPQHF
DNA: TGTGCCATCAGTGAGTCGGCAGGGGAGCGGCCCCAGCATTTT

V: TRBV7-3
D: .
J: TRBJ1-1
size: few
length: 13
CDR3: CASSLQIDSEAFF
DNA: TGTGCCAGCAGCTTACAGATCGACAGCGAAGCTTTCTTT

V: TRBV6-1
D: .
J: TRBJ1-5
size: .
length: 19
CDR3: CASSEDAPIGGGSNQPQHF
DNA: TGTGCCAGCAGTGAAGACGCCCCTATCGGGGGGGGAAGCAATCAGCCCCAGCATTTT

V: TRBV5-1
D: .
J: TRBJ2-7
size: many
length: 15
CDR3: CASSLVGRSSYEQYF
DNA: TGCGCCAGCAGCTTGGTTGGTCGCAGTAGCTACGAGCAGTACTTC

V: TRBV20-1
D: TRBD2
J: TRBJ2-1
size: .
length: 16
CDR3: CSAKDSGGALGNEQFF
DNA: TGCAGTGCTAAAGATAGCGGGGGGGCCTTGGGCAACGAGCAGTTCTTC

V: TRBV29-1
D: .
J: TRBJ2-7
size: .
length: 11
CDR3: CSLVSPYEQYF
DNA: TGCAGCCTAGTCAGTCCCTACGAGCAGTACTTC

V: TRBV5-1
D: .
J: TRBJ1-1
size: many
length: 12
CDR3: CASSFTGTEAFF
DNA: TGCGCCAGCAGCTTTACAGGGACCGAAGCTTTCTTT

V: TRBV14
D: TRBD1
J: TRBJ2-7
size: many
length: 17
CDR3: CASSRDRVLGTTYEQYF
DNA: TGTGCCAGCAGCCGGGACAGGGTGTTGGGGACGACCTACGAGCAGTACTTC

V: TRBV7-2
D: TRBD2
J: TRBJ2-5
size: many
length: 17
CDR3: CASSPGLAGGLQETQYF
DNA: TGTGCCAGCAGCCCCGGACTAGCGGGGGGCCTTCAAGAGACCCAGTACTTC

V: TRBV9
D: TRBD2
J: TRBJ2-1
size: many
length: 15
CDR3: CASSVESGRGNEQFF
DNA: TGTGCCAGCAGCGTAGAGAGCGGGAGAGGCAATGAGCAGTTCTTC

V: TRBV18
D: .
J: TRBJ1-3
size: few
length: 16
CDR3: CASSQSLGQRGDTIYF
DNA: TGTGCCAGCTCACAATCCCTAGGACAGCGTGGGGACACCATATATTTT

V: TRBV5-1
D: .
J: TRBJ2-5
size: .
length: 16
CDR3: CASSLYPRLAQETQYF
DNA: TGCGCCAGCAGCTTGTATCCCCGGCTAGCGCAAGAGACCCAGTACTTC

V: TRBV29-1
D: .
J: TRBJ1-2
size: .
length: 12
CDR3: CSVEGVDYGYTF
DNA: TGCAGCGTTGAAGGAGTTGACTATGGCTACACCTTC

V: TRBV20-1
D: TRBD1
J: TRBJ1-6
size: .
length: 15
CDR3: CSAEGQGSPNSPLHF
DNA: TGCAGTGCCGAAGGACAGGGCTCCCCTAATTCACCCCTCCACTTT

V: TRBV11-2
D: .
J: TRBJ1-3
size: many
length: 19
CDR3: CASSLVVAASGLSGNTIYF
DNA: TGTGCCAGCAGCTTAGTAGTGGCTGCGTCAGGGCTCTCTGGAAACACCATATATTTT

V: TRBV20-1
D: .
J: TRBJ1-1
size: .
length: 13
CDR3: CSAKRGASTEAFF
DNA: TGCAGTGCTAAGCGGGGGGCGAGCACTGAAGCTTTCTTT

V: TRBV27
D: .
J: TRBJ2-5
size: few
length: 12
CDR3: CASRNVQETQYF
DNA: TGTGCCAGCAGAAACGTACAAGAGACCCAGTACTTC

V: TRBV6-1
D: .
J: TRBJ2-4
size: few
length: 12
CDR3: CASDLSGNIQYF
DNA: TGTGCCAGCGATTTGTCGGGAAACATTCAGTACTTC

V: TRBV6-5
D: .
J: TRBJ1-6
size: many
length: 16
CDR3: CASSYSSSRAASPLHF
DNA: TGTGCCAGCAGTTACTCGAGTTCAAGGGCTGCCTCACCCCTCCACTTT

V: TRBV5-5
D: .
J: TRBJ2-5
size: many
length: 13
CDR3: CASSLSGVETQYF
DNA: TGTGCCAGCAGCTTGTCGGGGGTGGAGACCCAGTACTTC

V: TRBV25-1
D: .
J: TRBJ1-3
size: once
length: 13
CDR3: CASSATPGNTIYF
DNA: TGTGCCAGCAGTGCGACACCCGGAAACACCATATATTTT

V: TRBV7-6
D: .
J: TRBJ1-5
size: .
length: 15
CDR3: CASSLGDNVNQPQHF
DNA: TGTGCCAGCAGCTTAGGAGACAACGTCAATCAGCCCCAGCATTTT

V: TRBV3-1
D: .
J: TRBJ1-1
size: .
length: 15
CDR3: CASSQRGNMNTEAFF
DNA: TGTGCCAGCAGCCAAAGGGGGAACATGAACACTGAAGCTTTCTTT